This TCR beta chain was sequenced in a study of blood T cell repertoires in COVID-19 (dated by TCRdb to between 2020 and 2021). In terms of the full investigation: Samples covering the acute and convalescent phases of COVID-19 were provided by collaborators in the United States, Italy and Spain. The sample metadata nearly always contained a de-identified subject ID, COVID-19 status, age in years and sex. The prospective study material was composed of cDNA or gDNA derived from T cells, B-cell-depleted T cells, or PBMCs. Samples were obtained from the ongoing ImmuneRACE study (first 160 participants) and from some 1,300 subjects provided by 6 global collaborators. Subjects who had been exposed to COVID-19, were actively infected with it, or had recovered from it provided the deeply sampled blood TCRbeta repertoires that made up the dataset. Where HLA class I and class II types were available, the types were taken from metadata supplied by the sample provider, not from assay-based typing. The repertoires were released in a freely available public database meant as a resource for research on the immune response to SARS-CoV-2. Study-wide conclusions, independent of this receptor: How much clinical and demographic metadata was included differed by source and by participant, and the metadata was provided uncurated.

About this clone itself: No antigen is known for it. The record has no base qualities; no much larger clone is one base away.

TCRbeta CDR3 regions were amplified from genomic DNA using the immunoSEQ Assay, a bias-controlled multiplex PCR. Per the original workflow: The number of nucleated cells in each sample was estimated from the amplification of reference gene primers within the assay. Sequence reads were collapsed and filtered to measure the absolute abundance of every unique TCRbeta CDR3 rearrangement. For each sample, productive Simpson clonality was calculated by taking the square root of Simpson's diversity index across productive rearrangements. What TCRdb holds here is the immuneACCESS table cut down to in-frame rearrangements. Part of the clones is not present; checked against another copy, under half of the missing clones reflect an unresolved V gene, and the others are unexplained. V, J and clone size were drawn from that table, and D and trimming were deduced from the DNA. Present in this sample are some 150,000 clones, about 73% of which were seen just once. Roughly 1.7% of the sample belongs to the ten largest clones.

Collaborating institutions collected whole blood in K2EDTA tubes following their own protocols. For TCRbeta analysis, collaborator samples were shipped as frozen whole blood, as isolated PBMCs, or as DNA extracted from either sample type. This TCR derives from an elderly man with acute or convalescent COVID-19. The sequencing input was peripheral blood.

The sequenced DNA: TGCGCCAGCAGCTTGGGTCGGGGATATGGAGATACGCAGTATTTT. Translation gives CASSLGRGYGDTQYF. Rearrangement joined TRBV5-1 to TRBJ2-3; the D segment could be TRBD2, given 5 matching bases. V drops 0 bases and J drops 5 bases, leaving 13 bases in between. Measured from the cysteine to the phenylalanine, the CDR3 is 15 residues long. Only CDR3 DNA is held: 45 bases, read in frame from base 1. CDR1 and CDR2 are read off the germline V gene as SGHRS and YFSETQ.